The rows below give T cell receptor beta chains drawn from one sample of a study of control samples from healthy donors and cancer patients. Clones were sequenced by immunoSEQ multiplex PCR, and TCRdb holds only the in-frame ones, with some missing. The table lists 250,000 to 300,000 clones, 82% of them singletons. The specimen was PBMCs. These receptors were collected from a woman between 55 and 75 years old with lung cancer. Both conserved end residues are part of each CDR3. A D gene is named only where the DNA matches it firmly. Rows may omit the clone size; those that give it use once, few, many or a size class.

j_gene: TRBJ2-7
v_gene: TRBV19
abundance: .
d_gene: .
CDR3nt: TGTGCCAGTAGTATTACTGGCATCGAGCAGTACTTC
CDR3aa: CASSITGIEQYF

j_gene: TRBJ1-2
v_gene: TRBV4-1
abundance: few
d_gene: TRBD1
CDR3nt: TGCGCCAGCAGCCTAGGACAGGGGATTTCTTATGGCTACACCTTC
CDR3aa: CASSLGQGISYGYTF

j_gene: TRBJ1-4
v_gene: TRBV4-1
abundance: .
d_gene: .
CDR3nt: TGCGCCAGCAGCCAAGATGAGACAGAGAATGAAAAACTGTTTTTT
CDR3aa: CASSQDETENEKLFF

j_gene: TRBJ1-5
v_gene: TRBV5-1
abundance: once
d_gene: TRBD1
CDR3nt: TGCGCCAGCAAAAGGGGTCAGGGGGCTTTACATCAGCCCCAGCATTTT
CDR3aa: CASKRGQGALHQPQHF

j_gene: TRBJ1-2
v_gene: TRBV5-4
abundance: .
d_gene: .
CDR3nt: TGTGCCAGCAGCTTGTTTAACAGGGATGACTATGGCTACACCTTC
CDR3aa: CASSLFNRDDYGYTF

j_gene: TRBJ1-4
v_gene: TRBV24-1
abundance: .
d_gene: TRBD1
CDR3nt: TGTGCCACCAGTGATGCCGGGACAGGAGCAACTAATGAAAAACTGTTTTTT
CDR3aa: CATSDAGTGATNEKLFF

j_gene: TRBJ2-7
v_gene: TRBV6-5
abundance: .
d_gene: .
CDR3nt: TGTGCCAGCAACAGAGCCAACTACGAGCAGTACTTC
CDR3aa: CASNRANYEQYF

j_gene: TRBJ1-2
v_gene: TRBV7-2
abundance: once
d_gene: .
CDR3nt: TGTGCCAGCAGCTTAGATCCCACTAACTATGGCTACACCTTC
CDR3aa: CASSLDPTNYGYTF

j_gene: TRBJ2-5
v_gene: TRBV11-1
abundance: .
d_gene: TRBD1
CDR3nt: TGTGCCAGCGGCAGGGGGATGGGGGAGACCCAGTACTTC
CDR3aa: CASGRGMGETQYF

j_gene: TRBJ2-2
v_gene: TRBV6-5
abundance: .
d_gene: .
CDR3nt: TGTGCCAGCGGGGGGACTGTTAACACCGGGGAGCTGTTTTTT
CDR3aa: CASGGTVNTGELFF